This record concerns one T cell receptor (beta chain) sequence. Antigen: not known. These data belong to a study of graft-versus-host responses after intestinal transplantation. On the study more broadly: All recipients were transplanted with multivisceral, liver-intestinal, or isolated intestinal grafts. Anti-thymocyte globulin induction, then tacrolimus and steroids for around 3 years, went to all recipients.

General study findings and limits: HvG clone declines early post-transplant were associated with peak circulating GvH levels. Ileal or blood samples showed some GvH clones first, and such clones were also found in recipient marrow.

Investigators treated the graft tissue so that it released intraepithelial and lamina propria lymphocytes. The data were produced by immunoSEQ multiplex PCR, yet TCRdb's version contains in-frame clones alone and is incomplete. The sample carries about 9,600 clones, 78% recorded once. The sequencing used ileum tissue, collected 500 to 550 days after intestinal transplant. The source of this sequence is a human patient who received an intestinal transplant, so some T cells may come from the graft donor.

CDR3 in DNA: TGCGCCAGCAGCTTGGCCAGACAAGAGACCCAGTACTTC. Encoded protein: CASSLARQETQYF. The rearrangement links TRBV5-1 to TRBJ2-5, with unresolved D. V shed 0 bases and J shed 2 bases, with 5 bases lying between them. The CDR3 is 13 amino acids. Germline CDR1 reads SGHRS; CDR2 reads YFSETQ.